The 5 T cell receptor beta chains listed next were all sequenced from one sample in a study of T cells after yellow fever vaccination. Via MiXCR, TCRdb re-called the 5' RACE reads, giving one row per CDR3 protein. The sample lists more than 350,000 distinct CDR3 sequences; around a tenth were seen once. This sample comprised PBMCs, obtained on the day of the first yellow fever vaccination. These receptors originate from a man aged 18-30 years who received the YFV17D yellow fever vaccine.

The chain couples TRBV10-3 to TRBJ1-1, with D possibly TRBD1 on 5 matching bases. V shed 7 bases and J shed 3 bases, with 12 bases lying between them. CDR1 ENHRY and CDR2 SYGVKD come from the germline V gene. This CDR3 has 13 residues. The CDR3 protein is CAIKQSGDTEAFF. CDR3 in DNA: TGTGCCATCAAACAATCGGGGGACACTGAAGCTTTCTTT.

This clonotype showed up many times. V and J are TRBV11-1 and TRBJ2-1; D perhaps matches TRBD2 (5 bases). Trimming took off 4 bases at V and 3 bases at J, with 16 bases between the two ends. This CDR3 has 16 amino acids. Germline assignment: CDR1 SGHAT and CDR2 FQDESV (reference sequence). The CDR3 bases are TGTGCCAGCAGCTCCCGGAGCCTCGGGGTCTACAATGAGCAGTTCTTC. This encodes CASSSRSLGVYNEQFF.

This clonotype has more than one count but fewer than ten. The genes are TRBV11-1 and TRBJ1-2, with D perhaps TRBD1 (5 bases). The V gene's germline CDR1 is SGHAT and CDR2 FQDESV (reference sequence). Trimming took 3 bases from V and 3 from J, leaving 8 bases between them. CDR3 length equals 13 residues. The CDR3: CASSLGRYYGYTF. The CDR3 nucleotides are TGTGCCAGCAGCTTGGGACGGTACTATGGCTACACCTTC. Based on the CDR3 plus reference TRBV11-1 and TRBJ1-2, the full variable domain is EAEVAQSPRYKITEKSQAVAFWCDPISGHATLYWYRQILGQGPELLVQFQDESVVDDSQLPKDRFSAERLKGVDSTLKIQPAELGDSAMYLCASSLGRYYGYTFGSGTRLTVV.

The chain uses TRBV20-1 and TRBJ2-5; TRBD2 matches at 8 bases. CDR1 and CDR2 (germline): DFQATT, SNEGSKA (reference sequence). The CDR3 runs to 15 residues. J lost 0 bases, V lost 7 bases, and 10 bases had no gene match. The CDR3 DNA sequence: TGCAGTGTCCATCGCGGGGGGCGAAACCAAGAGACCCAGTACTTC. It specifies CSVHRGGRNQETQYF.

This clonotype was seen only a few times. V usage is TRBV6-4 and J usage is TRBJ2-1; no firm D call. Per germline, CDR1 MRHNA and CDR2 SNTAGT. Trimming left V 5 bases short and J 10 bases short, with 15 bases between. The length of the CDR3 is 13 residues. DNA for the CDR3: TGTGCCAGCAGTATTTCGTCGAGTGGGGAGCAGTTCTTC. This sequence encodes CASSISSSGEQFF.